This T cell receptor (beta chain) was observed in a study of CD8+ T cells in alopecia areata. cDNA reverse transcribed from extracted RNA served as the sequencing template. Measured with immunoSEQ multiplex PCR; TCRdb has only the in-frame clones, and not every one. This table holds fewer than 150,000 clones, around four fifths found once. Noted treatment: oral pan-JAK inhibitor, 5-10 mg twice daily. The ends were cut back, 4 bases at V and 1 base at J, with 11 bases in the middle. Looked up from germline, CDR1 is LGHNA and CDR2 is YSLEER. This CDR3 spans 15 amino acids. This clone showed up just a few times.

V gene TRBV4-3 combines with J gene TRBJ2-1, with D uncertain. This TCR was recovered from a human donor with alopecia areata. The sequencing here drew on CD8+ T cells sorted from blood, taken at week 4, from a patient treated with tofacitinib. The CDR3 loop reads CASSPRADSYNEQFF. The CDR3 coding sequence is TGCGCCAGCAGCCCCCGGGCGGATTCCTACAATGAGCAGTTCTTC.